Shown below are 28 T cell receptor beta chains from a single sample sequenced in a study of post-analysis software for immune sequencing data. The TCR beta cDNA libraries carried unique molecular identifiers. TCRdb reprocessed the PCR reads via MiXCR and lists one record per CDR3 protein. The sample consists of about 260,000 distinct CDR3 sequences, 36% of them appearing once. These receptors' antigens are unknown. Regarding the study as a whole: Five or six TRBV segments, TRBV5-6, TRBV5-1 and TRBV20-1 among them, were found more frequent in patients than controls.

Material: blood. These receptors came from a girl aged 5 to 17 with multiple sclerosis.

The chain combines TRBV6-1 with TRBJ2-1; 8 bases line up with TRBD2. CDR3 length: 16 amino acids. The trim removed 4 bases at V and 6 bases at J, leaving 11 bases unmatched. Per germline, CDR1 MNHNS and CDR2 SASEGT. The CDR3 nucleotides are TGTGCCAGCAGTGCGGCGGTCGGGAGGGCCCTCAATGAGCAGTTCTTC. This sequence encodes CASSAAVGRALNEQFF.

The chain joins TRBV6-4 to TRBJ1-3; D is possibly TRBD1 (6 bases). Germline V lookup: CDR1 MRHNA, CDR2 SNTAGT. The CDR3 runs to 15 residues. The V end lost 7 bases, the J end lost 1 base, and 14 bases lay between the germline ends. The chain's CDR3 is CASNREGESGNTIYF. The CDR3 nucleotides are TGTGCCAGCAATCGCGAGGGGGAATCTGGAAACACCATATATTTT.

This chain connects TRBV28 to TRBJ1-2, with D hard to call. Per germline, CDR1 MDHEN and CDR2 SYDVKM. The CDR3 has 14 residues. Between the trimmed V and J ends, which lost 2 bases and 5 bases, there was a span of 12 bases. This CDR3 reads CASSLGRTLYGYTF. CDR3 bases: TGTGCCAGCAGTTTAGGCAGGACCCTATATGGCTACACCTTC.

Notes on this clonotype: This may come from a read error, since a much larger clone is one base off. V and J are TRBV6-5 and TRBJ1-6; D ambiguous. Germline CDR1 MNHEY, CDR2 SVGAGI. The CDR3 covers 14 residues. CDR3 region: CARSRAPYNSPLHF. CDR3 DNA: TGTGCCCGCAGTCGGGCCCCTTATAATTCACCCCTCCACTTT.

This chain uses TRBV7-8 with TRBJ2-1; D uncertain. The J call is uncertain, as TRBJ2-7 better fits the DNA end. This CDR3 region has 13 residues. Germline V lookup: CDR1 SGHVS, CDR2 FQNEAQ. As DNA, the CDR3 is TGTGCCAGCGAGCCACCGACCTACAATGAGCAGTACTTC. Translated: CASEPPTYNEQYF.

In its sample, this clonotype was seen a few times. The chain's CDR3 is CASHRGQESSGANVLTF. The CDR3 DNA reads as TGTGCCAGCCACCGAGGACAGGAAAGCTCTGGGGCCAACGTCCTGACTTTC. This sequence joins TRBV6-1 and TRBJ2-6; 7 bases align to TRBD1. The germline V gene has CDR1 MNHNS and CDR2 SASEGT. This CDR3 region has 17 residues. V shed 8 bases, J shed 0 bases, and the junction held 10 bases outside the gene matches.

At least ten counts were recorded for this clonotype. V is TRBV5-1 and J is TRBJ1-2, with TRBD1 matching over 11 bases. V lost 4 bases and J lost 8; bases outside the gene matches: 4. The length of the CDR3 is 13 residues. Germline V lookup: CDR1 SGHRS, CDR2 YFSETQ. Here the CDR3 reads CASSPGQGEGYTF. The CDR3 nucleotides read TGCGCCAGCAGCCCGGGACAGGGGGAAGGCTACACCTTC.

In its sample, this clonotype was seen once. A much larger clone differs from this one at a single base, so this may be a read error. The chain has TRBV4-1 and TRBJ1-5, with D possibly being TRBD1 (5 bases). The germline V gene encodes CDR1 MGHRA and CDR2 YSYEKL. The CDR3 extends over 15 amino acids. Trimming pared 3 bases from V and 4 bases from J, leaving 13 bases between. The CDR3 sequence: CASSQGGGLNQPQHF. For the CDR3, the DNA is TGCGCCAGCAGCCAGGGGGGAGGGCTGAATCAGCCCCAGCATTTT.

On this clonotype: Since a much larger clone is just one base distant, this may be a read error. The J gene is TRBJ2-7, the V gene TRBV6-5, with D unclear. From germline, CDR1 is MNHEY and CDR2 SVGAGI. Trimming cost V 5 bases and J 12 bases, with 14 bases left between them. CDR3 length: 11 residues. CDR3 region: CASSDGTRTYF. As DNA, the CDR3 is TGTGCCAGCAGTGACGGCACAAGGACGTACTTC.

As for this clonotype: Given a much more abundant clone one base away, this may be a read error. The chain couples TRBV2 to TRBJ2-5, with 9 bases identical to TRBD1. CDR1 SNHLY and CDR2 FYNNEI come from the germline V gene. The ends lost 1 base at V and 2 bases at J; junction bases unmatched: 2. The CDR3 consists of 15 residues. DNA for the CDR3: TGTGCCAGCAGTGAAGGAGGGACAGGGCAAGAGACCCAGTACTTC. This codes for CASSEGGTGQETQYF.

Of note for this clonotype: The junction departs from the called germline gene at one end, perhaps through a read error. The chain links TRBV7-8 to TRBJ2-5, with D possibly called TRBD1 or TRBD2 (6 bases each). Gene TRBJ2-7 matches the end of the DNA better, so the J call may be wrong. Per the germline V gene, CDR1 is SGHVS and CDR2 is FQNEAQ. This CDR3 region has 15 residues. CDR3 nucleotide sequence: TGTGCCAACAGCCCTGGAGGGGGTTTCAACTACGAGCAGTACTTC. This sequence encodes CANSPGGGFNYEQYF.

About this clonotype itself: Since a much larger clone is just one base distant, this may be a read error. J is TRBJ1-2 and V is TRBV28; D gene uncertain. Germline lookup yields CDR1 MDHEN and CDR2 SYDVKM. The CDR3 runs 10 residues. As DNA, the CDR3 is TGTGCCAGCAGTTTAGTTGGCTGCACCTTC. This translates into CASSLVGCTF.

This sequence joins TRBV28 and TRBJ2-1; 7 bases agree with TRBD2. The J segment lost 8 bases and the V segment lost 6 bases, leaving 10 bases of the junction unmatched. This CDR3 contains 14 residues. Germline CDR1 and CDR2: MDHEN and SYDVKM. CDR3 sequence reads: CASRPGLVGYEQFF. The CDR3 nucleotides read TGTGCCAGCAGGCCCGGACTAGTCGGGTATGAGCAGTTCTTC.

The V call is TRBV14, the J call TRBJ1-4, with D possibly TRBD1 on 5 matching bases. The V end was cut by 5 bases, the J end by 0 bases, with 13 bases between. There are 16 residues in the CDR3. Germline V gives CDR1 SGHDN, CDR2 FVKESK. CDR3 sequence (DNA): TGTGCCAGCAGCGATCTAAGGGGAGCAACTAATGAAAAACTGTTTTTT. Translated: CASSDLRGATNEKLFF.

As to this clonotype: This clone may be a read error of a much larger clone one base away. This chain links TRBV6-5 with TRBJ2-3; 8 nucleotides line up with TRBD2. The V gene's germline CDR1 is MNHEY and CDR2 SVGAGI. The length of the CDR3 is 15 residues. The CDR3 loop reads CACSYGAGGTDTQYF. The CDR3 DNA follows: TGTGCCTGCAGTTATGGAGCGGGGGGCACAGATACGCAGTATTTT.

The chain couples TRBV12-3 or TRBV12-4 to TRBJ2-3, with TRBD2 matching over 10 bases. The CDR3 sequence is 15 residues long. The ends lost 6 bases at V and 3 bases at J; junction bases unmatched: 6. CDR3 residues: CASSTGLAKTDTQYF. Written as DNA, the CDR3 is TGTGCCAGCAGCACGGGACTAGCGAAAACAGATACGCAGTATTTT.

V gene TRBV18 combines with J gene TRBJ1-2; no definite D call. Germline CDR1 reads KGHSH; CDR2 reads LQKENI. V dropped 1 base and J dropped 4 bases, with 13 bases sitting between them. The CDR3 runs 15 residues. This CDR3 reads CASSPLQDPSYGYTF. The CDR3 coding sequence is TGTGCCAGCTCACCACTCCAGGATCCCTCCTATGGCTACACCTTC.

This clonotype was detected a few times. CDR3 amino acids: CASSPGGRRNEKLFF. CDR3 DNA: TGTGCCAGCAGCCCAGGCGGAAGAAGGAATGAAAAACTGTTTTTT. The V and J genes are TRBV7-9 and TRBJ1-4; no clear D gene. The CDR3 is made up of 15 amino acids. V lost 5 bases, J lost 5 bases, and 15 bases lay in between. From germline, CDR1 is SEHNR and CDR2 FQNEAQ (reference sequence).

This clonotype was counted ten times or more. The rearrangement uses TRBV7-2 and TRBJ2-1, with 9 positions matching TRBD2. The CDR3 has 15 residues. Trimming removed 1 base from V and 5 bases from J; junction bases left unmatched: 3. Per the germline V gene, CDR1 is SGHTA and CDR2 is FQGNSA. The CDR3 nucleotides are TGTGCCAGCAGCTTAGATAGCGGGAGAAACAATGAGCAGTTCTTC. Encoded protein: CASSLDSGRNNEQFF.

This clonotype showed up many times. The genes are TRBV10-3 and TRBJ2-5, with 8 bases matching TRBD2. Trimming cost V 4 bases and J 5 bases; bases outside gene matches: 15. The germline CDR1 and CDR2 sequences are ENHRY and SYGVKD. CDR3 length: 17 amino acids. CDR3 nucleotides: TGTGCCATCAGTGGCTCCGGGGGGGATGCCCGGAAGGAGACCCAGTACTTC. This sequence encodes CAISGSGGDARKETQYF.

In the case of this clonotype: This may come from a read error, since a much larger clone is one base off. J is TRBJ1-4 and V is TRBV29-1; D gene unclear. The germline gives CDR1 SQVTM, CDR2 ANQGSEA. The CDR3 totals 14 residues. Trimming cost V 7 bases and J 0 bases, with 12 bases left between them. For the CDR3, the DNA is TGCAGCGCCGGGGTGGCGCCAACTAATGAAAAACTGTTTTTT. Amino acids: CSAGVAPTNEKLFF.

This clonotype was seen only a few times. The V call is TRBV27, the J call TRBJ1-5; weak D call: TRBD1 (5 bases). V gave up 5 bases and J gave up 2 bases, with 10 bases separating them. The V gene's germline CDR1 is MNHEY and CDR2 SMNVEV (reference sequence). The CDR3 extends over 14 amino acids. The CDR3 DNA reads as TGTGCCAGCAGTGGATGGGGGGGCAATCAGCCCCAGCATTTT. Translated: CASSGWGGNQPQHF.

This clonotype was detected ten times or more. The chain has TRBV7-6 and TRBJ2-1; D is uncertain. The germline V and J ends were trimmed by 7 bases and 0 bases, with 16 bases remaining between them. Looked up from germline, CDR1 is SGHVS and CDR2 is FNYEAQ. The CDR3 is 16 amino acids. The CDR3 nucleotides read TGTGCCAGCACCCAGGACGGATTTGGCTCCTACAATGAGCAGTTCTTC. Translated, it gives CASTQDGFGSYNEQFF. Using reference TRBV7-6 and TRBJ2-1 for the parts outside the CDR3, the full variable domain is GAGVSQSPRYKVTKRGQDVALRCDPISGHVSLYWYRQALGQGPEFLTYFNYEAQQDKSGLPNDRFSAERPEGSISTLTIQRTEQRDSAMYRCASTQDGFGSYNEQFFGPGTRLTVL.

This chain uses TRBV11-2 with TRBJ2-7; 10 bases are a match to TRBD2. Trimming at V came to 5 bases and at J to 4 bases, leaving 11 bases not matched to a gene. CDR1 is SGHAT, CDR2 FQNNGV, per germline. This CDR3 is 16 amino acids long. The CDR3 spells CASSPYSGLAVYEQYF. The DNA of the CDR3 is TGTGCCAGCAGCCCTTATTCCGGACTAGCGGTTTACGAGCAGTACTTC.

As regards this clonotype: This could be a read error, since a much larger clone is one nucleotide away. The V call is TRBV30, the J call TRBJ2-1, with 7 bases matching TRBD2. The CDR3 sequence is 14 residues long. Germline trimming cut 5 bases from V and 7 bases from J; bases unmatched to any gene: 11. Per the germline V gene, CDR1 is GTSNPN and CDR2 is SVGIG (reference sequence). Written as DNA, the CDR3 is TGTGCCTGGGGTAAGCGGGAAGAGAGGAATGAGCAGTTCTTC. This sequence encodes CAWGKREERNEQFF.

This clonotype was observed at least ten times. V usage is TRBV4-1 and J usage is TRBJ2-3, with no clear D. The V end lost 0 bases, the J end lost 6 bases, and 7 bases lay between the germline ends. The CDR3 consists of 13 residues. Germline assignment: CDR1 MGHRA and CDR2 YSYEKL. The CDR3 is CASSQDPRDTQYF. DNA of the CDR3: TGCGCCAGCAGCCAAGACCCGAGGGATACGCAGTATTTT.

As for this clonotype: The junction and the germline gene differ at one end; a read error may be behind it. The rearrangement joins TRBV7-7 to TRBJ2-3; D is tentatively TRBD1 or TRBD2 (5 bases each). The germline CDR1 and CDR2 sequences are SSHAT and FNYEAQ (reference sequence). The CDR3 loop spans 13 amino acids. CDR3 DNA sequence: TGTGCTAGCAGCTTGGGGGACCGAGATACGCAGTATTTT. It translates to CASSLGDRDTQYF.

V is TRBV5-1 and J is TRBJ2-2; D is uncertain. The CDR3 sequence is 16 residues long. Germline V gene data show CDR1 as SGHRS and CDR2 as YFSETQ. V was shortened by 4 bases and J by 4 bases, with 17 bases between the two germline ends. The CDR3 nucleotides are TGCGCCAGCAGCCCGTTGGCAGTCGAGGCCACCGGGGAGCTGTTTTTT. This gives the protein CASSPLAVEATGELFF.